A single sample is the source of the 8 T cell receptor beta chains below, sequenced in a study of beta chain features in type 1 diabetes. The study reverse transcribed the entire isolated RNA, so it sequenced expressed TCRB transcripts. Sequencing used immunoSEQ multiplex PCR; TCRdb keeps in-frame clones, though not all of them. The table has 300,000 to 400,000 clones, around an eighth seen once. Sequenced input: naive CD4+ T cells from blood. Receptor source: a man aged 18 to 35 in good health.

The V gene is TRBV5-1, the J gene TRBJ1-1; D gene unclear. Per the germline V gene, CDR1 is SGHRS and CDR2 is YFSETQ. The CDR3 consists of 15 residues. The V and J ends lost 0 bases and 1 base respectively, with 10 bases between them. The CDR3 DNA is TGCGCCAGCAGCTTGGCATCACAGAGGAACACTGAAGCTTTCTTT. Protein: CASSLASQRNTEAFF.

Only a few counts were recorded for this clone. The rearrangement links TRBV28 to TRBJ2-1, with TRBD2 matching 11 bases. CDR1 is MDHEN, CDR2 SYDVKM, per germline. This CDR3 comprises 13 residues. The V segment lost 6 bases and the J segment 5 bases; nucleotides outside the gene matches: 0. CDR3 loop: CASRTSGNNEQFF. Here the CDR3 DNA reads TGTGCCAGCAGGACTAGCGGGAACAATGAGCAGTTCTTC.

The gene calls are TRBV6-1 and TRBJ1-1; tentatively, D is TRBD1 (6 bases). This CDR3 has 13 amino acids. The V gene's germline CDR1 is MNHNS and CDR2 SASEGT. Trimming left V 5 bases short and J 8 bases short, with 15 bases between. The CDR3 region has the DNA TGTGCCAGCAGTCAACAGGGCTTTGGGGAAGCTTTCTTT. Its translation is CASSQQGFGEAFF.

The chain couples TRBV6-5 to TRBJ2-4; 8 bases are shared with TRBD1. The CDR3 length is 14 residues. Trimming took 4 bases from V and 7 from J; bases not matched to a gene: 6. The germline CDR1 and CDR2 sequences are MNHEY and SVGAGI. CDR3 nucleotides: TGTGCCAGCAGTTCGCCGAGGACAGGGAACATTCAGTACTTC. This translates into CASSSPRTGNIQYF.

This chain links TRBV4-1 with TRBJ2-7; 8 nucleotides align to TRBD1. The germline V gene encodes CDR1 MGHRA and CDR2 YSYEKL. The CDR3 extends over 15 amino acids. Trimming removed 1 base from V and 1 base from J; junction bases left unmatched: 3. Here the CDR3 reads CASSQVDRGSYEQYF. CDR3 sequence (DNA): TGCGCCAGCAGCCAAGTTGACAGGGGTTCCTACGAGCAGTACTTC.

In regard to this clone: The junction differs from germline at one of its ends, possibly a read error. The chain carries TRBV7-7 and TRBJ2-7; D might be TRBD1 (6 bases). The CDR3 has 18 residues. Germline CDR1 is SSHAT and CDR2 is FNYEAQ (reference sequence). The CDR3 region has the DNA TGTGCTAGCAGCTTTCTCCCGGACGGACAGAATAAGATCTACGAGCAGTACTTC. It encodes CASSFLPDGQNKIYEQYF.

The CDR3 loop is CASSNPGQAETQYF. As DNA, the CDR3 is TGTGCCAGCAGTAATCCGGGACAGGCAGAGACCCAGTACTTC. This sequence joins TRBV6-5 and TRBJ2-5; 8 positions agree with TRBD1. J was trimmed by 4 bases and V by 5 bases; bases with no gene match: 6. Germline-derived CDR1 and CDR2 are MNHEY and SVGAGI. This CDR3 comprises 14 residues.

Notes on this clone: At the DNA level, this CDR3 is encoded by other sequences in the same sample as well. CDR3 nucleotides: TGCAGTGCTAGGGGACAGGGAGGCTACACCTTC. The encoded protein is CSARGQGGYTF. The J gene is TRBJ1-2, the V gene TRBV20-1, with 9 bases aligning to TRBD1. CDR3 length equals 11 residues. Looked up from germline, CDR1 is DFQATT and CDR2 is SNEGSKA (reference sequence). The junction had 1 base not matched to a gene; V was cut back by 3 bases and J by 8 bases.